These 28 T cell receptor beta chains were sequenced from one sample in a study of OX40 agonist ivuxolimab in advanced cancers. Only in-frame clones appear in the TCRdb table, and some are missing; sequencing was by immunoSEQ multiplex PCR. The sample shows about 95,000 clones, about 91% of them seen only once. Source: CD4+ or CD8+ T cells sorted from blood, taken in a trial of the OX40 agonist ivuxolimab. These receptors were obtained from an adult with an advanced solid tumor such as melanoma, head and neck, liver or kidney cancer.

The CDR3 region is CASSITGTGRLNEQFF. In nucleotides, the CDR3 is TGTGCCAGTAGTATAACCGGGACAGGGCGTTTGAATGAGCAGTTCTTC. V usage is TRBV19 and J usage is TRBJ2-1; 9 positions match TRBD1. V dropped 2 bases and J dropped 7; count of bases not matched to a gene: 9. Germline V CDR1 and CDR2: LNHDA, SQIVND (reference sequence). The CDR3 has 16 residues.

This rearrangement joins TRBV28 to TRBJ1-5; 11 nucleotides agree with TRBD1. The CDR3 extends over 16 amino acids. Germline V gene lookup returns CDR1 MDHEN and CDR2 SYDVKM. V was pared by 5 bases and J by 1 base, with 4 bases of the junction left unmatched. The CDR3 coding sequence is TGTGCCAGCAGTCCCTGGACAGGGGGCAGCAATCAGCCCCAGCATTTT. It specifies CASSPWTGGSNQPQHF. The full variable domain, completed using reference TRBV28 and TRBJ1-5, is DVKVTQSSRYLVKRTGEKVFLECVQDMDHENMFWYRQDPGLGLRLIYFSYDVKMKEKGDIPEGYSVSREKKERFSLILESASTNQTSMYLCASSPWTGGSNQPQHFGDGTRLSIL.

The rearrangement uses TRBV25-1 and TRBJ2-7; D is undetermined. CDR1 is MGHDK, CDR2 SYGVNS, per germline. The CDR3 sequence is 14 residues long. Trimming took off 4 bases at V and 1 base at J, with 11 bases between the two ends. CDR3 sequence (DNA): TGTGCCAGCAGTGTGGTGGGTCGATCCTACGAGCAGTACTTC. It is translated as CASSVVGRSYEQYF.

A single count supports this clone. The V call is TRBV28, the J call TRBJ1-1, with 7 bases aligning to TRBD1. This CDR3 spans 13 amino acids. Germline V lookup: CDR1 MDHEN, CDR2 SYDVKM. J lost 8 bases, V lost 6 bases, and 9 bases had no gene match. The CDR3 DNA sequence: TGTGCCAGCAGCCTTCCCAGGGGGACCGAAGCTTTCTTT. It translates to CASSLPRGTEAFF.

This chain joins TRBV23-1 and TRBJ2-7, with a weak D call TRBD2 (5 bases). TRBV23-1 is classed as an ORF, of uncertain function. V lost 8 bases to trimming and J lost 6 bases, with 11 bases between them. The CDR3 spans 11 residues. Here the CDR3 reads CASADAGEQYF. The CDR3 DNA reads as TGCGCCAGCGCCGATGCGGGCGAGCAGTACTTC.

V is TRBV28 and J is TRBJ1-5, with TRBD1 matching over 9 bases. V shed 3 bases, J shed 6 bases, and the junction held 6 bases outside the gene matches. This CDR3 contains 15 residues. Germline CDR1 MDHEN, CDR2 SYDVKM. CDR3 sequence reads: CASSFYRGHGQPQHF. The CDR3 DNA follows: TGTGCCAGCAGTTTCTACAGGGGGCATGGTCAGCCCCAGCATTTT.

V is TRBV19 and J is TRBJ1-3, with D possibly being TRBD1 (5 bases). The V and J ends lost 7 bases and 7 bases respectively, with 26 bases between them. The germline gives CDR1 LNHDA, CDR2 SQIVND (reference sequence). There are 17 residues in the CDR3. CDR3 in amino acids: CASTSTAYGSKGNTIYF. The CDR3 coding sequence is TGTGCCAGTACCTCAACTGCCTACGGCTCAAAGGGGAACACCATATATTTT.

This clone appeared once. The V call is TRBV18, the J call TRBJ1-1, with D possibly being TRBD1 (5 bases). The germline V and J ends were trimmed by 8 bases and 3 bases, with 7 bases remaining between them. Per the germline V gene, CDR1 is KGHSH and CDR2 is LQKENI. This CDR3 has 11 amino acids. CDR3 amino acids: CASKGDTEAFF. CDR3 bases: TGTGCCAGCAAAGGGGACACTGAAGCTTTCTTT.

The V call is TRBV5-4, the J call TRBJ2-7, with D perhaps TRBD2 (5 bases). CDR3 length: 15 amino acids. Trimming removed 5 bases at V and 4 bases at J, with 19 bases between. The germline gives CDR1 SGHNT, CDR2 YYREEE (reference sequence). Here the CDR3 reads CASSGLGDSNYEQYF. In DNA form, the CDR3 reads TGTGCCAGCAGTGGACTCGGAGATAGCAATTACGAGCAGTACTTC. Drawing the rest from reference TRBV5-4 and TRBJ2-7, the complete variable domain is ETGVTQSPTHLIKTRGQQVTLRCSSQSGHNTVSWYQQALGQGPQFIFQYYREEENGRGNFPPRFSGLQFPNYSSELNVNALELDDSALYLCASSGLGDSNYEQYFGPGTRLTVT.

This chain's CDR3 is CASSPGQGRYGYTF. Written as DNA, the CDR3 is TGTGCCAGTAGTCCGGGACAGGGAAGATATGGCTACACCTTC. V usage is TRBV19 and J usage is TRBJ1-2; 9 nucleotides agree with TRBD1. Trimming removed 5 bases from V and 5 bases from J; junction bases left unmatched: 6. This CDR3 is 14 amino acids long. Germline V gives CDR1 LNHDA, CDR2 SQIVND (reference sequence). Full variable domain (missing parts from reference TRBV19 and TRBJ1-2): DGGITQSPKYLFRKEGQNVTLSCEQNLNHDAMYWYRQDPGQGLRLIYYSQIVNDFQKGDIAEGYSVSREKKESFPLTVTSAQKNPTAFYLCASSPGQGRYGYTFGSGTRLTVV.

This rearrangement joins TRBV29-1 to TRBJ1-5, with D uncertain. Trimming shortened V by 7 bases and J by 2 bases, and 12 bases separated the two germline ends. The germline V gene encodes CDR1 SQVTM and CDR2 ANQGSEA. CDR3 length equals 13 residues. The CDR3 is CSAGEGGNQPQHF. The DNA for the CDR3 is TGCAGCGCCGGCGAGGGCGGCAATCAGCCCCAGCATTTT.

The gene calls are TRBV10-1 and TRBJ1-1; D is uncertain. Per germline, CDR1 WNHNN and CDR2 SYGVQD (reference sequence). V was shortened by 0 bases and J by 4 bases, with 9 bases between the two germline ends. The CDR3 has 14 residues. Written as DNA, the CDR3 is TGCGCCAGCAGTGAGTCGGGGATCGGCACTGAAGCTTTCTTT. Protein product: CASSESGIGTEAFF.

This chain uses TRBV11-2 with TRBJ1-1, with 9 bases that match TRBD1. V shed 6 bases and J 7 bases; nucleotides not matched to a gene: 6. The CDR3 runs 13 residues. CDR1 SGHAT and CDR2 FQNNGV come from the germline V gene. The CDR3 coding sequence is TGTGCCAGCAGTTGGGACAGGGCTGGTGAAGCTTTCTTT. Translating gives CASSWDRAGEAFF.

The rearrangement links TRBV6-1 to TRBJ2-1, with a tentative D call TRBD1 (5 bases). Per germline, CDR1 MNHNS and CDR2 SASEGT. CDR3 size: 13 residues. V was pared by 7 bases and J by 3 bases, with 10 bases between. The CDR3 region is CASMRQGYNEQFF. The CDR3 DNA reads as TGTGCCAGCATGCGGCAGGGCTACAATGAGCAGTTCTTC.

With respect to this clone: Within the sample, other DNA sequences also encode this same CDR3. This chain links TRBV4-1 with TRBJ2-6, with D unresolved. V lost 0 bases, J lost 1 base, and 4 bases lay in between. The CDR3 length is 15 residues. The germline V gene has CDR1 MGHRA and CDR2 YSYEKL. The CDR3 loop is CASSQDFSGANVLTF. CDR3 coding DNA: TGCGCCAGCAGCCAAGATTTTTCTGGGGCCAACGTCCTGACTTTC.

The CDR3 coding sequence is TGTGCCAGCACCGGGGGGACTAGACTACACGAGCAGTACTTC. This gives the protein CASTGGTRLHEQYF. V usage is TRBV28 and J usage is TRBJ2-7; 8 bases are a match to TRBD2. The germline V gene encodes CDR1 MDHEN and CDR2 SYDVKM. The CDR3 loop spans 14 amino acids. Unmatched junction bases numbered 10, after V lost 7 bases and J lost 5 bases.

The DNA for the CDR3 is TGTGCCTGGAGTCCGGGGGGGGACCATGGCTACACCTTC. It is translated as CAWSPGGDHGYTF. V usage is TRBV30 and J usage is TRBJ1-2; maybe TRBD1 (5 bases). The germline V and J ends were trimmed by 2 bases and 6 bases, with 13 bases remaining between them. Per the germline V gene, CDR1 is GTSNPN and CDR2 is SVGIG (reference sequence). The CDR3 has 13 amino acids.

The CDR3 protein is CATSRGITGGGTEAFF. The CDR3 DNA reads TGTGCCACCAGCAGAGGCATAACAGGGGGAGGCACTGAAGCTTTCTTT. This chain uses TRBV15 with TRBJ1-1; 8 bases fit TRBD1. Unmatched junction bases numbered 8, after V lost 1 base and J lost 4 bases. The length of the CDR3 is 16 residues. Germline V lookup: CDR1 LNHNV, CDR2 YYDKDF (reference sequence).

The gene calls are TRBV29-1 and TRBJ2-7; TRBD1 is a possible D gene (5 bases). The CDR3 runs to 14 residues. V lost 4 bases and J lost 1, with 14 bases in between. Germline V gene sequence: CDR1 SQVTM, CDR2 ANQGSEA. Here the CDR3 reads CSVVRGMGSYEQYF. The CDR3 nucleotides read TGCAGCGTTGTTAGGGGCATGGGGTCCTACGAGCAGTACTTC.

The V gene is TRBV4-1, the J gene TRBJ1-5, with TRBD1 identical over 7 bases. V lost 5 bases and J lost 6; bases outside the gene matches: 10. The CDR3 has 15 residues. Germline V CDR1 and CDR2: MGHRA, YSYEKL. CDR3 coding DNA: TGCGCCAGCAGCGCAAGGACAGGAGGGGGTCAGCCCCAGCATTTT. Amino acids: CASSARTGGGQPQHF.

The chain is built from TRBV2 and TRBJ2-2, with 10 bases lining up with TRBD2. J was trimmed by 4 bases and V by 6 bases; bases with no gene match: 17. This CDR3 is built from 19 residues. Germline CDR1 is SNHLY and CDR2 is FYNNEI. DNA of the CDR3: TGTGCCAGCAGAGGCCCCTTACTAGCGGGGCGCGGGGGCACCGGGGAGCTGTTTTTT. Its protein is CASRGPLLAGRGGTGELFF. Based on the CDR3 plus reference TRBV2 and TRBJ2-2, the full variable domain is EPEVTQTPSHQVTQMGQEVILRCVPISNHLYFYWYRQILGQKVEFLVSFYNNEISEKSEIFDDQFSVERPDGSNFTLKIRSTKLEDSAMYFCASRGPLLAGRGGTGELFFGEGSRLTVL.

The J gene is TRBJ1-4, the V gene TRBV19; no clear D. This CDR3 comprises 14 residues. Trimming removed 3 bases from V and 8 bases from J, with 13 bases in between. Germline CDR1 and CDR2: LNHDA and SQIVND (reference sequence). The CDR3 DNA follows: TGTGCCAGTAGTATCCCCGGTGCACTCGAAAAACTGTTTTTT. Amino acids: CASSIPGALEKLFF.

The CDR3 spells CASSLMTSDQETQYF. The CDR3 bases are TGCGCCAGCAGCTTGATGACTAGCGACCAAGAGACCCAGTACTTC. The chain couples TRBV5-1 to TRBJ2-5, with 8 bases that match TRBD2. Germline V gene data show CDR1 as SGHRS and CDR2 as YFSETQ. This CDR3 region has 15 residues. The ends lost 1 base at V and 0 bases at J; junction bases unmatched: 2. Combining the CDR3 with reference TRBV5-1 and TRBJ2-5 gives the whole variable domain KAGVTQTPRYLIKTRGQQVTLSCSPISGHRSVSWYQQTPGQGLQFLFEYFSETQRNKGNFPGRFSGRQFSNSRSEMNVSTLELGDSALYLCASSLMTSDQETQYFGPGTRLLVL.

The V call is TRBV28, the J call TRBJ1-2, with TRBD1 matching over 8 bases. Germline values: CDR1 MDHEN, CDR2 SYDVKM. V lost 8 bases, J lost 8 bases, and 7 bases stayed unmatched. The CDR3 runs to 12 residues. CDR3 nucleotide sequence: TGTGCCAGCGGAGGACAGGGCTGGGGCTACACCTTC. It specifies CASGGQGWGYTF.

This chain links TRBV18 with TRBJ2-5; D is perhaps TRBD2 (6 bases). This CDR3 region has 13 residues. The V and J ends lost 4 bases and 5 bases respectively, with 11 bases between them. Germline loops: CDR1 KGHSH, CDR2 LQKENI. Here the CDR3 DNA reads TGTGCCAGCTCACTAGCGGCGGGGGAGACCCAGTACTTC. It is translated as CASSLAAGETQYF.

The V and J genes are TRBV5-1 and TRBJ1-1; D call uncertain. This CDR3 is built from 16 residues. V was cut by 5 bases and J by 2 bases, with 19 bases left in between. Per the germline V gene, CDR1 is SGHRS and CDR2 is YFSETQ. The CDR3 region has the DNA TGCGCCAGCAGTTCCGTCGCCGCCCTCCTCAACACTGAAGCTTTCTTT. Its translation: CASSSVAALLNTEAFF.

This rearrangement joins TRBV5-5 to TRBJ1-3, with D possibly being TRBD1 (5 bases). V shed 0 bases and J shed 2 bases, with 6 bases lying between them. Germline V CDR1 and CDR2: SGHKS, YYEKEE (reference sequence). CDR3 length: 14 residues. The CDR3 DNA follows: TGTGCCAGCAGCTTGGCCAGGGCTGGAAACACCATATATTTT. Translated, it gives CASSLARAGNTIYF.

The CDR3 here is CASSREKADEQFF. CDR3 bases: TGCGCCAGCAGCAGGGAGAAGGCCGATGAGCAGTTCTTC. The V call is TRBV5-1, the J call TRBJ2-1; D is perhaps TRBD2 (5 bases). The CDR3 loop spans 13 amino acids. Germline V lookup: CDR1 SGHRS, CDR2 YFSETQ. V was trimmed by 4 bases and J by 8 bases, leaving 13 bases between them.